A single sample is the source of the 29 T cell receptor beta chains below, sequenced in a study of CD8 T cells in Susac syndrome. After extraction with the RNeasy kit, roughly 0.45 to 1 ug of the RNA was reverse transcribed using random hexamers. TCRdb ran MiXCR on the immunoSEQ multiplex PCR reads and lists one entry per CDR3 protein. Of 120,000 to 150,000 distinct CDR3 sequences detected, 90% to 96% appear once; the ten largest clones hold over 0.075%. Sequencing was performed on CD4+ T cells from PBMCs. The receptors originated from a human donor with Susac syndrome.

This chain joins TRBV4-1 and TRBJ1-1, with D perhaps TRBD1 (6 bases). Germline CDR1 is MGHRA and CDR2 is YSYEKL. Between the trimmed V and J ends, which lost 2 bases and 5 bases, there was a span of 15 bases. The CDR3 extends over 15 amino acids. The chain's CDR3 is CASSQPQGGRTEAFF. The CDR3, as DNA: TGCGCCAGCAGCCAACCACAGGGCGGACGGACTGAAGCTTTCTTT.

The CDR3 DNA reads TGTGCCAGCAGCGTACAGGGGATGGTAGAGACCCAGTACTTC. Its protein is CASSVQGMVETQYF. V and J are TRBV2 and TRBJ2-5; TRBD1 matches at 7 bases. The CDR3 has 14 residues. V dropped 6 bases and J dropped 4; count of bases not matched to a gene: 8. Germline V lookup: CDR1 SNHLY, CDR2 FYNNEI. Full variable domain (missing parts from reference TRBV2 and TRBJ2-5): EPEVTQTPSHQVTQMGQEVILRCVPISNHLYFYWYRQILGQKVEFLVSFYNNEISEKSEIFDDQFSVERPDGSNFTLKIRSTKLEDSAMYFCASSVQGMVETQYFGPGTRLLVL.

The CDR3 coding sequence is TGTGCCAGTAGTATAAATGTGGGGGCGAGACAGCCCCAGCATTTT. It encodes CASSINVGARQPQHF. This rearrangement joins TRBV19 to TRBJ1-5; tentative D call: TRBD1 (6 bases). CDR3 size: 15 residues. V shed 2 bases and J shed 7 bases, with 15 bases lying between them. CDR1 is LNHDA, CDR2 SQIVND, per germline (reference sequence).

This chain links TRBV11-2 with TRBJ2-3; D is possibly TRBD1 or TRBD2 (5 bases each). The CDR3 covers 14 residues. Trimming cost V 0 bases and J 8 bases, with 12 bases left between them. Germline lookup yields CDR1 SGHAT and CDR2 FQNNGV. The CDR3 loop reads CASSLDPGTSTQYF. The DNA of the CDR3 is TGTGCCAGCAGCTTAGACCCAGGGACGAGTACGCAGTATTTT.

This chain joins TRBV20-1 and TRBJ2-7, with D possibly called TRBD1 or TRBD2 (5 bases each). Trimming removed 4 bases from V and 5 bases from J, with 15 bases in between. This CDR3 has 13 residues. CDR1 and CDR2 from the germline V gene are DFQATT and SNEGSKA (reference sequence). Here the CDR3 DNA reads TGCAGTGCTATTTCTCCGGGACGGGACGAGCAGTACTTC. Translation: CSAISPGRDEQYF.

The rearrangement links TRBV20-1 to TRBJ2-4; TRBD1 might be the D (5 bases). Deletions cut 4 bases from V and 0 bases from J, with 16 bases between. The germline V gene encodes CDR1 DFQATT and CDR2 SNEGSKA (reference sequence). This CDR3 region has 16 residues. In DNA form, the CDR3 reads TGCAGTGCTATACAGGAGATAAAGATAGCCAAAAACATTCAGTACTTC. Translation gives CSAIQEIKIAKNIQYF.

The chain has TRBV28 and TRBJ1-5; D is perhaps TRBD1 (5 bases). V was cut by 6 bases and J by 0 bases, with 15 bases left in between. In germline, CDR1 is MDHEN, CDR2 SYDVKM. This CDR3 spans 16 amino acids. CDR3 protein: CASSQTGLDSNQPQHF. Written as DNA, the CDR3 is TGTGCCAGCAGCCAAACGGGGCTAGATAGCAATCAGCCCCAGCATTTT. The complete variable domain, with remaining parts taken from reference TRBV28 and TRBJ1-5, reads DVKVTQSSRYLVKRTGEKVFLECVQDMDHENMFWYRQDPGLGLRLIYFSYDVKMKEKGDIPEGYSVSREKKERFSLILESASTNQTSMYLCASSQTGLDSNQPQHFGDGTRLSIL.

Written as DNA, the CDR3 is TGTGCCAGCAGTTACTCCAGACGACCTAATGAAAAACTGTTTTTT. Translating gives CASSYSRRPNEKLFF. The chain employs TRBV6-5 and TRBJ1-4; D unresolved. V lost 0 bases, J lost 3 bases, and 8 bases lay in between. In germline, CDR1 is MNHEY, CDR2 SVGAGI. This CDR3 has 15 residues.

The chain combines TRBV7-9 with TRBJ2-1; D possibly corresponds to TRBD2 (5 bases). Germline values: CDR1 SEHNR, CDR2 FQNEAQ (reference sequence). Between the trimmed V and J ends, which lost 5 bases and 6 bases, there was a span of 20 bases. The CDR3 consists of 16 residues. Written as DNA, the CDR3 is TGTGCCAGCAGCCCGAGCCCAGACTATGGGCCCAATGAGCAGTTCTTC. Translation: CASSPSPDYGPNEQFF.

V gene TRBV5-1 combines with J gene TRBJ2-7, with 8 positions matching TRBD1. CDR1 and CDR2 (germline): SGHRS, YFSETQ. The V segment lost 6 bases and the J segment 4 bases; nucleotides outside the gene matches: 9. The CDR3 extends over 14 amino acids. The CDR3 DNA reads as TGCGCCAGCAACACAGGGGGGAGCCGGTACGAGCAGTACTTC. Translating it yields CASNTGGSRYEQYF.

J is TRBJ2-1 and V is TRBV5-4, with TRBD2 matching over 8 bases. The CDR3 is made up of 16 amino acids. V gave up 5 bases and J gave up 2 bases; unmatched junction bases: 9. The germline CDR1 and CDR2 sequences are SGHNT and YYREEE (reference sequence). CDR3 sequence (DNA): TGTGCCAGCAGAAGAGCGGGAGAGGCGACCTACAATGAGCAGTTCTTC. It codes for CASRRAGEATYNEQFF.

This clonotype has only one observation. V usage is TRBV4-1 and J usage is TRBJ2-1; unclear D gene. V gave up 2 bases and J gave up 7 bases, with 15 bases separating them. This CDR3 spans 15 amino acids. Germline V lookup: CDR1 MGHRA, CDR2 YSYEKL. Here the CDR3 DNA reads TGCGCCAGCAGCCAACCTTCCCGGACCAGGAATGAGCAGTTCTTC. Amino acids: CASSQPSRTRNEQFF.

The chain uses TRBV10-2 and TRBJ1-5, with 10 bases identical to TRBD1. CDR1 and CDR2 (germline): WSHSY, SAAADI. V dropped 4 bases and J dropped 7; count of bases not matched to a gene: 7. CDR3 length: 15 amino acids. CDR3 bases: TGCGCCAGCAGTGCTGCCGGGACAGGGGAACAGCCCCAGCATTTT. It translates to CASSAAGTGEQPQHF.

The CDR3 DNA reads TGCAGCGTTGCCGGGAAGCCCGCGAACACCGGGGAGCTGTTTTTT. Protein: CSVAGKPANTGELFF. The V and J genes are TRBV29-1 and TRBJ2-2; D might be TRBD2 (5 bases). Germline V CDR1 and CDR2: SQVTM, ANQGSEA. The V end lost 4 bases, the J end lost 0 bases, and 12 bases lay between the germline ends. The CDR3 covers 15 residues.

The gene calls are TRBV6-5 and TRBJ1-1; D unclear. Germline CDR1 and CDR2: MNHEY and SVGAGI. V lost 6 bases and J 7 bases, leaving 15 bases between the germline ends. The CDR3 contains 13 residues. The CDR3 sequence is CASRRLQADEAFF. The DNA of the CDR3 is TGTGCCAGCAGACGCCTTCAGGCGGATGAAGCTTTCTTT.

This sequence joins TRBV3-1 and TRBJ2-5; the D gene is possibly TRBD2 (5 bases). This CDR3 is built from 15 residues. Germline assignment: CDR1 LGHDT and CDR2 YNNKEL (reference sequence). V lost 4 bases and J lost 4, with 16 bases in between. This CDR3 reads CASSLPASRGETQYF. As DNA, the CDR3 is TGTGCCAGCAGCCTCCCGGCCTCTCGGGGAGAGACCCAGTACTTC.

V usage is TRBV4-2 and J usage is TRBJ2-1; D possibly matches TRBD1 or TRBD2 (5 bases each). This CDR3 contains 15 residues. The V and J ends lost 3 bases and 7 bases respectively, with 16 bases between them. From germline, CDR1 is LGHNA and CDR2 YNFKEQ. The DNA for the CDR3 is TGTGCCAGCAGCCACCCTGGGGCCGAGGGGAATGAGCAGTTCTTC. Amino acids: CASSHPGAEGNEQFF.

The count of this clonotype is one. In DNA form, the CDR3 reads TGCAGCGTGGACCAAGCGGGAGGGCCCTTAATAGGTGAGCAGTTCTTC. Translation gives CSVDQAGGPLIGEQFF. V and J are TRBV29-1 and TRBJ2-1; 10 positions agree with TRBD2. The CDR3 runs 16 residues. The germline CDR1 and CDR2 sequences are SQVTM and ANQGSEA. The J segment lost 9 bases and the V segment lost 6 bases, leaving 17 bases of the junction unmatched.

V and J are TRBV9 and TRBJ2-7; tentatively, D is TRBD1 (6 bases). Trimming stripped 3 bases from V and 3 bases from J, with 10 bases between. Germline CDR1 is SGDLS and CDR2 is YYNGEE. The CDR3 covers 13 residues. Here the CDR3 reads CASSAQQGYEQYF. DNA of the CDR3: TGTGCCAGCAGCGCCCAACAGGGCTACGAGCAGTACTTC.

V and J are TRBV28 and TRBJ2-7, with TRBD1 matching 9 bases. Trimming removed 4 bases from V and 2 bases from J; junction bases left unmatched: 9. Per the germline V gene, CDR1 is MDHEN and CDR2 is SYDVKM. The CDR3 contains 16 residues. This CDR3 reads CASSSSGQGNPYEQYF. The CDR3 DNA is TGTGCCAGCAGTTCCTCCGGACAGGGGAACCCCTACGAGCAGTACTTC.

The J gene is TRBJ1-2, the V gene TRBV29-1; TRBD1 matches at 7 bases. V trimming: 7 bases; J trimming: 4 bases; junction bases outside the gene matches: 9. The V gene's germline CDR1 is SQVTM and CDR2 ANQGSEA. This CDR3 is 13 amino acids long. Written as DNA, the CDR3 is TGCAGCGGAGGGGACAGCAGAATCTATGGCTACACCTTC. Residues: CSGGDSRIYGYTF.

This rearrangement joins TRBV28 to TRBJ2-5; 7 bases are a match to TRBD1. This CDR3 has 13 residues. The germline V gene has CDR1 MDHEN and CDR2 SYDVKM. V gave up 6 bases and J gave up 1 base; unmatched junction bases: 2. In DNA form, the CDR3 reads TGTGCCAGCAGGGGGACAGCCCAAGAGACCCAGTACTTC. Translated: CASRGTAQETQYF. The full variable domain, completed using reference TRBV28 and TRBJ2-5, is DVKVTQSSRYLVKRTGEKVFLECVQDMDHENMFWYRQDPGLGLRLIYFSYDVKMKEKGDIPEGYSVSREKKERFSLILESASTNQTSMYLCASRGTAQETQYFGPGTRLLVL.

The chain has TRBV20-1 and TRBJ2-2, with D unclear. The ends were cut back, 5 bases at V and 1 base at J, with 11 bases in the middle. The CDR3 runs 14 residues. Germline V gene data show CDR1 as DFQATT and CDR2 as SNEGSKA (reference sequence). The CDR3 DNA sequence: TGCAGTGCTCCCTCTGCACGGAACACCGGGGAGCTGTTTTTT. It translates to CSAPSARNTGELFF.

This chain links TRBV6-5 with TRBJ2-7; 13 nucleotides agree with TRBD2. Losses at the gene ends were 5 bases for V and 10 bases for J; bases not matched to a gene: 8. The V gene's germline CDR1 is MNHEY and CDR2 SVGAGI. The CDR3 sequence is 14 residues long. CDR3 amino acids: CASSGGTSGDRQYF. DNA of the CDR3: TGTGCCAGCAGTGGGGGGACTAGCGGGGATCGACAGTACTTC.

CDR3 loop: CSVVWLSDEQFF. As DNA, the CDR3 is TGCAGCGTTGTCTGGCTCTCCGATGAGCAGTTCTTC. The V gene is TRBV29-1, the J gene TRBJ2-1; D is undetermined. This CDR3 has 12 amino acids. CDR1 and CDR2 from the germline V gene are SQVTM and ANQGSEA. V was pared by 4 bases and J by 8 bases, with 12 bases between.

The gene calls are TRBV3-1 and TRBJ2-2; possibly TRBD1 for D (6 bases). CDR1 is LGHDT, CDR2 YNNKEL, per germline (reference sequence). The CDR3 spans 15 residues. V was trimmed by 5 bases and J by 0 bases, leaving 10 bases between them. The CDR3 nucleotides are TGTGCCAGCAGCAGGGGGACCTCGAACACCGGGGAGCTGTTTTTT. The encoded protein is CASSRGTSNTGELFF.

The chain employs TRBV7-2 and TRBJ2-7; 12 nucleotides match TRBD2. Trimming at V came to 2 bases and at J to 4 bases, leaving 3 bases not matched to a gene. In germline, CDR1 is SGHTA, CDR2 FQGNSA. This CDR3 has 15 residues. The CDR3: CASSLLTSGRYEQYF. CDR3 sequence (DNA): TGTGCCAGCAGCTTACTTACTAGCGGGAGGTACGAGCAGTACTTC.

CDR3: CSAKRDSGNTIYF. CDR3 DNA sequence: TGCAGTGCTAAGAGGGACTCTGGAAACACCATATATTTT. This chain links TRBV20-1 with TRBJ1-3; unclear D gene. There are 13 residues in the CDR3. V gave up 4 bases and J gave up 0 bases, with 7 bases separating them. CDR1 DFQATT and CDR2 SNEGSKA come from the germline V gene (reference sequence).

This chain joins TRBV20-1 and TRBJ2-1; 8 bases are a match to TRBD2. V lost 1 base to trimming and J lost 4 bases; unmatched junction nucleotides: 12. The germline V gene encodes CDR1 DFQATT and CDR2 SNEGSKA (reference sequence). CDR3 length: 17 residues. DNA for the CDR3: TGCAGTGCTAGAGCGGGGGGGGCGGTCCCCGTTTACAATGAGCAGTTCTTC. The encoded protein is CSARAGGAVPVYNEQFF.